This TCR beta chain came from a study of radiotherapy plus CTLA-4 blockade in lung cancer. For the study at large: With 31% of patients having disease control, objective responses were seen in about 17%. Overall study findings and caveats: Some TCR clones had been derived from tumors. These clones expanded in peripheral blood after radiotherapy plus ipilimumab.

TCRdb keeps only in-frame clones here, not all; method: immunoSEQ multiplex PCR. The sample lists around 82,000 clones; about four fifths were seen once. Concerning this clone itself: What it binds is not known.

The CDR3 runs 16 residues. The germline V and J ends were trimmed by 2 bases and 5 bases, with 18 bases remaining between them. Germline V lookup: CDR1 MNHNS, CDR2 SASEGT. The TCR originated in a human donor with non-small cell lung cancer whose response to radiotherapy plus ipilimumab could not be evaluated. Some clones in this sample may be carry-over from other donors' samples. The chain has TRBV6-1 and TRBJ1-2; the D is unclear. The starting material was peripheral blood, obtained from a patient treated with radiotherapy plus ipilimumab. CDR3 loop: CASSEQSPLGGYGYTF. The CDR3 DNA reads TGTGCCAGCAGTGAACAGTCCCCTTTAGGAGGGTATGGCTACACCTTC.